A single sample gave rise to the 29 T cell receptor beta chains below, sequenced in a study of beta chain features in type 1 diabetes. Sequencing targeted expressed TCRB transcripts, as all isolated RNA had been reverse transcribed. Profiling relied on immunoSEQ multiplex PCR, and the TCRdb table lists in-frame clones only, not all of them. The sample lists some 350,000 clones, roughly a tenth occurring once. What these receptors recognize is not known. Study-level results: The study found moderately but significantly shorter TCRB CDR3s in all four CD4+ subsets of Type 1 diabetes patients.

The specimen was central memory CD4+ T cells from blood. The source of these receptors is a man aged 25-40 years with type 1 diabetes.

V gene TRBV10-1 combines with J gene TRBJ2-3; no clear D. The V gene lost 8 bases and the J gene lost 7 bases, with 10 bases spanning the gap. Per germline, CDR1 WNHNN and CDR2 SYGVQD (reference sequence). The CDR3 is 11 residues long. The CDR3 bases are TGCGCCAGCTTGCGACCGAATACGCAGTATTTT. Residues: CASLRPNTQYF.

This clone turned up a few times. The chain links TRBV7-9 to TRBJ2-5, with D possibly being TRBD1 or TRBD2 (5 bases each). V was pared by 3 bases and J by 5 bases, with 10 bases between. Germline V gene data show CDR1 as SEHNR and CDR2 as FQNEAQ (reference sequence). CDR3 length: 13 amino acids. The CDR3 DNA reads TGTGCCAGCAGCTTGGAAGGGACGGAGACCCAGTACTTC. The encoded protein is CASSLEGTETQYF. Looking up the rest from reference TRBV7-9 and TRBJ2-5 gives the full variable domain: DTGVSQNPRHKITKRGQNVTFRCDPISEHNRLYWYRQTLGQGPEFLTYFQNEAQLEKSRLLSDRFSAERPKGSFSTLEIQRTEQGDSAMYLCASSLEGTETQYFGPGTRLLVL.

A single count supports this clone. This chain uses TRBV7-2 with TRBJ2-1; D gene ambiguous. In germline, CDR1 is SGHTA, CDR2 FQGNSA. This CDR3 region has 13 residues. V shed 5 bases and J shed 9 bases, with 14 bases lying between them. The CDR3 is CASSDYSDREQFF. CDR3 coding DNA: TGTGCCAGCAGCGATTATTCGGACCGTGAGCAGTTCTTC.

This clone turned up a few times. The chain has TRBV6-1 and TRBJ1-1; D is undetermined. Germline lookup yields CDR1 MNHNS and CDR2 SASEGT. The CDR3 extends over 13 amino acids. V was clipped by 7 bases and J by 2 bases, with 11 bases between them. CDR3 coding DNA: TGTGCCAGCAACCCGCCGGGAAACACTGAAGCTTTCTTT. This sequence encodes CASNPPGNTEAFF.

The table lists this clone with a few counts. This chain joins TRBV7-6 and TRBJ2-2; D unresolved. The CDR3 length is 13 residues. Looked up from germline, CDR1 is SGHVS and CDR2 is FNYEAQ. Deletions cut 4 bases from V and 1 base from J, with 4 bases between. The CDR3 here is CASSSGNTGELFF. The CDR3 DNA follows: TGTGCCAGCAGCTCGGGGAACACCGGGGAGCTGTTTTTT.

This clone has a handful of counts. The gene calls are TRBV29-1 and TRBJ2-2, with D uncertain. The CDR3 is 12 amino acids. The germline V gene encodes CDR1 SQVTM and CDR2 ANQGSEA. The V and J ends lost 4 bases and 3 bases respectively, with 6 bases between them. The DNA of the CDR3 is TGCAGCGTTGCTCCGGACACCGGGGAGCTGTTTTTT. Its translation: CSVAPDTGELFF.

This clone showed up just a few times. Other DNA sequences from this sample encode an identical CDR3 as well. The chain couples TRBV6-6 to TRBJ2-3; D is perhaps TRBD1 (5 bases). This CDR3 spans 14 amino acids. V was cut by 2 bases and J by 2 bases, with 8 bases left in between. Germline V CDR1 and CDR2: MNHNY, SVGAGI (reference sequence). CDR3 region: CASSYRGSTDTQYF. The CDR3 bases are TGTGCCAGCAGTTACAGGGGTTCCACAGATACGCAGTATTTT.

This chain joins TRBV13 and TRBJ2-4; 8 bases match TRBD2. Germline V gives CDR1 PRHDT, CDR2 FYEKMQ (reference sequence). Trimming removed 0 bases from V and 0 bases from J; junction bases left unmatched: 4. The CDR3 is 17 amino acids. The CDR3 region is CASSLGGRDRAKNIQYF. In nucleotides, the CDR3 is TGTGCCAGCAGCTTAGGCGGGAGGGATCGAGCCAAAAACATTCAGTACTTC.

This clone has a count of ten or more. The rearrangement uses TRBV10-3 and TRBJ2-1; TRBD2 matches at 11 bases. The CDR3 sequence is 18 residues long. J was trimmed by 9 bases and V by 2 bases; bases with no gene match: 15. Germline-derived CDR1 and CDR2 are ENHRY and SYGVKD. The CDR3 sequence: CAISEAYIYGTSGGEQFF. In DNA, the CDR3 is TGTGCCATCAGTGAGGCATATATTTACGGGACTAGCGGAGGTGAGCAGTTCTTC.

This clone was seen a few times. The chain employs TRBV7-6 and TRBJ2-1; TRBD2 agrees at 8 bases. This CDR3 is 15 amino acids long. Germline CDR1 SGHVS, CDR2 FNYEAQ. Trimming removed 1 base from V and 8 bases from J; junction bases left unmatched: 7. As DNA, the CDR3 is TGTGCCAGCAGCTTAGGGACTAGCCCGGGGGATGAGCAGTTCTTC. Protein product: CASSLGTSPGDEQFF. Complete variable domain (other parts from reference TRBV7-6 and TRBJ2-1): GAGVSQSPRYKVTKRGQDVALRCDPISGHVSLYWYRQALGQGPEFLTYFNYEAQQDKSGLPNDRFSAERPEGSISTLTIQRTEQRDSAMYRCASSLGTSPGDEQFFGPGTRLTVL.

CDR3 DNA sequence: TGTGCCAGCAGCCCCGGACAGTTTACTGAAGCTTTCTTT. Amino acids: CASSPGQFTEAFF. This chain uses TRBV28 with TRBJ1-1; tentatively, D is TRBD1 (6 bases). The CDR3 covers 13 residues. V lost 6 bases, J lost 5 bases, and 13 bases lay in between. CDR1 and CDR2 from the germline V gene are MDHEN and SYDVKM.

The V gene is TRBV5-1, the J gene TRBJ2-1; 7 nucleotides align to TRBD1. This CDR3 is built from 13 residues. Germline CDR1 is SGHRS and CDR2 is YFSETQ. Trimming took 6 bases from V and 8 from J; bases not matched to a gene: 8. The CDR3 bases are TGCGCCAGCACTTTAAACAGGGGCCATGAGCAGTTCTTC. Its protein is CASTLNRGHEQFF.

V is TRBV28 and J is TRBJ1-2, with 7 bases fitting TRBD1. The CDR3 has 14 residues. CDR1 MDHEN and CDR2 SYDVKM come from the germline V gene. J gave up 6 bases and V 6 bases, and 10 bases lay outside the gene matches. The CDR3 spells CASRRGQILHGYTF. For the CDR3, the DNA is TGTGCCAGCAGGAGGGGGCAAATTTTGCATGGCTACACCTTC.

The chain uses TRBV6-1 and TRBJ2-7, with 13 bases that match TRBD2. CDR3 size: 14 residues. V was pared by 5 bases and J by 7 bases, with 5 bases of the junction left unmatched. Germline assignment: CDR1 MNHNS and CDR2 SASEGT. This CDR3 is CASSPGTSGAEQYF. CDR3 nucleotide sequence: TGTGCCAGCAGTCCTGGGACTAGCGGGGCTGAGCAGTACTTC.

This clone was recorded a few times. The rearrangement links TRBV28 to TRBJ1-2, with D perhaps TRBD1 (5 bases). V was cut by 6 bases and J by 5 bases, with 16 bases left in between. Germline lookup yields CDR1 MDHEN and CDR2 SYDVKM. The CDR3 length is 14 residues. CDR3 DNA sequence: TGTGCCAGCAGCGAGGGGCTCCGACTTTATGGCTACACCTTC. It is translated as CASSEGLRLYGYTF.

The chain combines TRBV29-1 with TRBJ2-3, with TRBD2 as a possible D gene (5 bases). Germline V lookup: CDR1 SQVTM, CDR2 ANQGSEA. This CDR3 contains 12 residues. Trimming pared 3 bases from V and 4 bases from J, leaving 8 bases between. CDR3 in amino acids: CSVEGSSDTQYF. As DNA, the CDR3 is TGCAGCGTTGAGGGGAGCTCAGATACGCAGTATTTT.

The rearrangement joins TRBV6-5 to TRBJ1-1; D uncertain. The length of the CDR3 is 11 residues. V was clipped by 6 bases and J by 5 bases, with 7 bases between them. Germline-derived CDR1 and CDR2 are MNHEY and SVGAGI. In DNA, the CDR3 is TGTGCCAGCAGCCGTAGGACTGAAGCTTTCTTT. It codes for CASSRRTEAFF.

The gene calls are TRBV27 and TRBJ2-4, with TRBD2 matching over 15 bases. The CDR3 consists of 14 residues. Germline loops: CDR1 MNHEY, CDR2 SMNVEV (reference sequence). V shed 6 bases and J 7 bases; nucleotides not matched to a gene: 1. The CDR3: CASRGLAGGNIQYF. The CDR3 DNA follows: TGTGCCAGCAGAGGACTAGCGGGAGGGAACATTCAGTACTTC.

This clone was recorded many times. The chain joins TRBV18 to TRBJ1-1; D gene ambiguous. Germline CDR1 reads KGHSH; CDR2 reads LQKENI. Deletions cut 6 bases from V and 4 bases from J, with 18 bases between. The CDR3 spans 15 residues. Written as DNA, the CDR3 is TGTGCCAGCTCGGTTAGCGAGGACTCGACCACTGAAGCTTTCTTT. Translating it yields CASSVSEDSTTEAFF.

This clone has a count of ten or more. CDR3: CASRSRQGRDEQYF. CDR3 sequence (DNA): TGTGCCAGCAGATCTCGACAGGGACGAGACGAGCAGTACTTC. V is TRBV7-8 and J is TRBJ2-7, with TRBD1 matching over 7 bases. CDR1 and CDR2 (germline): SGHVS, FQNEAQ. Losses at the gene ends were 6 bases for V and 5 bases for J; bases not matched to a gene: 10. This CDR3 contains 14 residues.

The CDR3: CASKKPGQGAGDTQYF. The CDR3 coding sequence is TGTGCCAGCAAGAAACCGGGACAGGGGGCAGGGGATACGCAGTATTTT. The chain combines TRBV27 with TRBJ2-3, with 12 bases aligning to TRBD1. V dropped 7 bases and J dropped 6; count of bases not matched to a gene: 11. Germline V gives CDR1 MNHEY, CDR2 SMNVEV (reference sequence). This CDR3 is 16 amino acids long.

The table lists this clone with a few counts. This chain links TRBV5-4 with TRBJ1-2; 7 positions agree with TRBD1. The CDR3 totals 13 residues. The V gene's germline CDR1 is SGHNT and CDR2 YYREEE (reference sequence). With V trimmed by 4 bases and J by 4 bases, 4 bases remained unmatched. CDR3 residues: CASSASGGYGYTF. As DNA, the CDR3 is TGTGCCAGCAGCGCCTCAGGGGGCTATGGCTACACCTTC.

Notes on this clone: Compared with germline, one end of the junction differs, possibly owing to a read error. The chain employs TRBV27 and TRBJ1-5, with D possibly TRBD1 on 5 matching bases. The germline gives CDR1 MNHEY, CDR2 SMNVEV (reference sequence). The CDR3 extends over 13 amino acids. The CDR3 here is CASSISGYQPQHF. Here the CDR3 DNA reads TGTGCCAGCAGTATATCAGGGTATCAGCCCCAGCATTTT.

In its sample, this clone was seen a few times. The chain uses TRBV7-2 and TRBJ2-7; no firm D call. The germline V gene encodes CDR1 SGHTA and CDR2 FQGNSA. With 9 bases removed from V and 0 bases from J, the gap between germline ends came to 15 bases. The CDR3 is 14 amino acids. Here the CDR3 reads CASGRVQSSYEQYF. The DNA of the CDR3 is TGTGCCAGTGGACGGGTGCAGAGCTCCTACGAGCAGTACTTC.

For this clone: This could be a read error, since a much larger clone is one nucleotide away. The chain carries TRBV28 and TRBJ1-5; the D is unclear. V lost 3 bases to trimming and J lost 0 bases, with 3 bases between them. This CDR3 is built from 13 residues. Germline CDR1 and CDR2: MDHEN and SYDVKM. The CDR3 spells CASSLGSNQPQHF. DNA for the CDR3: TGTGCCAGCAGTTTGGGTAGCAATCAGCCCCAGCATTTT.

This clone was detected ten times or more. The chain has TRBV5-1 and TRBJ1-1, with D possibly being TRBD1 (5 bases). The CDR3 runs 14 residues. The V gene lost 2 bases and the J gene lost 5 bases, with 13 bases spanning the gap. Germline-derived CDR1 and CDR2 are SGHRS and YFSETQ. CDR3 in DNA: TGCGCCAGCAGCTTTCAGGGAGACGGGACTGAAGCTTTCTTT. This sequence encodes CASSFQGDGTEAFF. Complete variable domain (other parts from reference TRBV5-1 and TRBJ1-1): KAGVTQTPRYLIKTRGQQVTLSCSPISGHRSVSWYQQTPGQGLQFLFEYFSETQRNKGNFPGRFSGRQFSNSRSEMNVSTLELGDSALYLCASSFQGDGTEAFFGQGTRLTVV.

This rearrangement joins TRBV10-3 to TRBJ1-6; 7 positions match TRBD1. V dropped 7 bases and J dropped 5; count of bases not matched to a gene: 5. The germline V gene has CDR1 ENHRY and CDR2 SYGVKD. CDR3 size: 14 residues. In nucleotides, the CDR3 is TGTGCCATCAAGGGACAGAATCATAATTCACCCCTCCACTTT. Amino acid sequence: CAIKGQNHNSPLHF.

This clone appeared a few times. The rearrangement uses TRBV4-1 and TRBJ2-1; D unclear. The germline gives CDR1 MGHRA, CDR2 YSYEKL. This CDR3 region has 16 residues. Trimming stripped 0 bases from V and 0 bases from J, with 9 bases between. CDR3 sequence (DNA): TGCGCCAGCAGCCAAGAAGGCAGGAGCTCCTACAATGAGCAGTTCTTC. It encodes CASSQEGRSSYNEQFF.

CDR3 sequence (DNA): TGTGCCAGCCAAAGAACCGGGGATACGCAGTATTTT. Its translation: CASQRTGDTQYF. The chain links TRBV7-7 to TRBJ2-3; no reliable D call. V lost 8 bases, J lost 6 bases, and 12 bases lay in between. The CDR3 has 12 residues. CDR1 is SSHAT and CDR2 is FNYEAQ in the germline V gene (reference sequence).